This T cell receptor (beta chain) was observed in a study of cytomegalovirus exposure and HLA in healthy donors. General study results and limits: A few chains tied to CMV proved CMV antigen-specific in vitro. Reported results showed that the classifier diagnosed cytomegalovirus status with high specificity and sensitivity. Whilst most TCR sequences proved rare, a subset of public TCRs occurred across many donors.

This CDR3 region has 13 residues. V gave up 7 bases and J gave up 7 bases, with 14 bases separating them. The germline gives CDR1 MDHEN, CDR2 SYDVKM. The table came from immunoSEQ multiplex PCR; TCRdb's copy has only in-frame clones and leaves some out. The repertoire holds tens of thousands of clones, with around 89% as singletons. This clone was recorded a few times. Its antigen is unidentified. The donors were in the roughly 110-subject validation cohort; that cohort was separate from the roughly 700-subject first cohort. This receptor was identified in a woman aged 18-29 years in good health and CMV-seronegative. Sequencing used PBMCs. The chain recombines TRBV28 with TRBJ2-1, with D possibly matching TRBD1 (5 bases). The CDR3 region is CASTRSRVNEQFF. DNA of the CDR3: TGTGCCAGCACCCGGAGCAGGGTAAATGAGCAGTTCTTC. The full variable domain, with the rest looked up from reference TRBV28 and TRBJ2-1, is DVKVTQSSRYLVKRTGEKVFLECVQDMDHENMFWYRQDPGLGLRLIYFSYDVKMKEKGDIPEGYSVSREKKERFSLILESASTNQTSMYLCASTRSRVNEQFFGPGTRLTVL.